The table lists the clone carrying this TCR beta chain with many counts. Its antigen is currently unknown. This sample stems from a study of T cells after yellow fever vaccination. Looking at the study overall: Low-cell-number fractions underwent preparation using SMART-Seq v4 Ultra Low Input.

TCR cDNA, made by 5'RACE template switching, carried an added universal primer site and UMIs. Via MiXCR, TCRdb re-called the 5' RACE reads, giving one row per CDR3 protein. The profile covers roughly 320,000 distinct CDR3 sequences, with around a tenth appearing a single time and 3% to 3.5% taken by the ten largest. The length of the CDR3 is 15 residues. From germline, CDR1 is LGHNA and CDR2 YSLEER. Trimming took 4 bases from V and 5 from J; bases not matched to a gene: 6. Study-wide points: Secondary responses were weaker yet peaked faster, day 5 versus 15. Reappearance after the booster was observed for most primary-vaccination clones (about 95% CD4, roughly 88% CD8).

This sequence originates from a young man who received the YFV17D yellow fever vaccine. Here the sequenced sample was CD4+ T cells sorted from PBMCs, taken 45 days after the yellow fever booster vaccination. V usage is TRBV4-3 and J usage is TRBJ2-5, with 11 bases that match TRBD2. CDR3: CASSLAGGPWETQYF. Here the CDR3 DNA reads TGCGCCAGCAGCCTAGCGGGGGGGCCTTGGGAGACCCAGTACTTC.